Given below is one T cell receptor (beta chain) in context. Here immunoSEQ multiplex PCR was the method, and the copy in TCRdb shows in-frame clones only, minus some. The sample consists of around 220,000 clones, just over 85% of them appearing once. The sample belongs to a study of blood T cell repertoires in COVID-19. The V gene end was trimmed by 5 bases and the J gene end by 3 bases; junction bases not matched to a gene: 6. The CDR3 is made up of 15 amino acids. Germline values: CDR1 SGHVS, CDR2 FNYEAQ. The TCR comes from a woman in her forties or fifties with acute COVID-19. The sample consisted of PBMCs or T cells enriched from blood (not recorded which). This chain uses TRBV7-6 with TRBJ2-1, with 8 bases identical to TRBD2. This chain's CDR3 is CASSNGRGIYNEQFF. CDR3 sequence (DNA): TGTGCCAGCAGCAACGGGAGGGGGATCTACAATGAGCAGTTCTTC.